This T cell receptor beta chain was recovered during a study of Ad26.COV2.S vaccination and SARS-CoV-2 variants. Sequenced by immunoSEQ multiplex PCR; TCRdb stores in-frame clones only, minus some. Here the sample spans 300,000 to 500,000 clones, roughly nine tenths being singletons. There are 15 residues in the CDR3. Per the germline V gene, CDR1 is LGHNT and CDR2 is FRNRAP. With 4 bases removed from V and 1 base from J, the gap between germline ends came to 13 bases. The treatment was: 15 to 20 received Ad26.COV2.S at low or high dose, single or two shots; about 5 received placebo; per-sample allocation not given. Following the first vaccine or placebo injection, samples were taken on day 63.

The chain employs TRBV12-5 and TRBJ2-5, with a possible D match to TRBD2 (7 bases). The sequencing here drew on peripheral blood, taken in a trial of Ad26.COV2.S vaccine versus placebo. The origin of this receptor is a person between 18 and 65 years old who received the Ad26.COV2.S COVID-19 vaccine or a placebo. DNA for the CDR3: TGTGCTAGTGGTTCCCCCCGGGGGGCCCAAGAGACCCAGTACTTC. This sequence encodes CASGSPRGAQETQYF.